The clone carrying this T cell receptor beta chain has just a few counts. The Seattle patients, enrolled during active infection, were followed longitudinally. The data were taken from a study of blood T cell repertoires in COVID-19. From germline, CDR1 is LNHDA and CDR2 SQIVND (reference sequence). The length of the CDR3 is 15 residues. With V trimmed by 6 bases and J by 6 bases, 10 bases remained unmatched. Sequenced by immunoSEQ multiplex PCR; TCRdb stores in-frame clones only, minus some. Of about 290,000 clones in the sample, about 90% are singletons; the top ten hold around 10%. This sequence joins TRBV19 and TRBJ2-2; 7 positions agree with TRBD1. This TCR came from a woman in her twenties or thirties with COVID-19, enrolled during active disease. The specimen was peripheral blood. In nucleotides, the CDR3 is TGTGCCAGTAGGGAGAAGGGGGCGGTCGCCGGGGAGCTGTTTTTT. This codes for CASREKGAVAGELFF.